The source of this T cell receptor beta chain is a study of T cell changes during pregnancy in multiple sclerosis. The length of the CDR3 is 15 residues. Germline CDR1 is SNHLY and CDR2 is FYNNEI. Trimming cost V 4 bases and J 5 bases; bases outside gene matches: 4. Sequenced by immunoSEQ multiplex PCR; TCRdb stores in-frame clones only, minus some. This sample has approximately 80,000 clones, with 90% to 95% found just once. This clonotype originated in a female donor in good health, enrolled as a control in a pregnancy study. The chain joins TRBV2 to TRBJ1-5, with TRBD1 matching 11 bases. This sample comprised peripheral blood, obtained in the second trimester of pregnancy. CDR3 in amino acids: CASSGGTGGHQPQHF. CDR3 nucleotides: TGTGCCAGCAGTGGGGGGACAGGGGGACATCAGCCCCAGCATTTT. The full variable domain, in which reference TRBV2 and TRBJ1-5 provide the parts outside the CDR3, is EPEVTQTPSHQVTQMGQEVILRCVPISNHLYFYWYRQILGQKVEFLVSFYNNEISEKSEIFDDQFSVERPDGSNFTLKIRSTKLEDSAMYFCASSGGTGGHQPQHFGDGTRLSIL.